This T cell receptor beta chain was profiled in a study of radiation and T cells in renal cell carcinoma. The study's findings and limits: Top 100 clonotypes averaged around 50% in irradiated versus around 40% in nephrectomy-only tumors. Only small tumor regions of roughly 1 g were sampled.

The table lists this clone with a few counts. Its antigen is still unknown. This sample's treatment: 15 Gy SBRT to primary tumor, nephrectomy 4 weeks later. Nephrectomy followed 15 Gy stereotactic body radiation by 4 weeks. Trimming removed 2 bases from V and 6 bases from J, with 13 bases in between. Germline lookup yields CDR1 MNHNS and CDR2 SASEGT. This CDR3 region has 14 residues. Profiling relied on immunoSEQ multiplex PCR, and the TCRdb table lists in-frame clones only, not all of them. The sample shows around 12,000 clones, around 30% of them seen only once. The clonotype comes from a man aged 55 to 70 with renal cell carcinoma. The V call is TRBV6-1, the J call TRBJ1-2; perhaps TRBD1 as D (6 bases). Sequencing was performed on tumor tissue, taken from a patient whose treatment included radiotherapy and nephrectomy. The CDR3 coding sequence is TGTGCCAGCAGTGAACTGGGGGGCACGCATGGCTACACCTTC. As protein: CASSELGGTHGYTF.